A single sample gave rise to the 21 T cell receptor beta chains below, sequenced in a study of shared clonotypes between healthy human individuals. Sequencing used immunoSEQ multiplex PCR; TCRdb keeps in-frame clones, though not all of them. The table lists about 700,000 clones, approximately 90% of them singletons. CD45RO-negative, CCR7-positively selected cells formed the naive CD8 fraction, excluding terminally differentiated effector memory CD45RA+ cells. The source material was naive CD8+ T cells sorted from blood. The receptors were gathered from a man in his thirties or forties in good health.

V and J are TRBV7-3 and TRBJ1-3; D uncertain. The CDR3 runs to 13 residues. Germline CDR1 is SGHTA and CDR2 is FQGTGA. V lost 4 bases and J lost 4, with 8 bases in between. The CDR3 reads CASSSPPGNTIYF. CDR3 nucleotide sequence: TGTGCCAGCAGCTCTCCGCCCGGAAACACCATATATTTT.

V and J are TRBV7-9 and TRBJ2-7; maybe TRBD1 (6 bases). The CDR3 consists of 14 residues. Trimming stripped 6 bases from V and 0 bases from J, with 12 bases between. CDR1 is SEHNR and CDR2 is FQNEAQ in the germline V gene (reference sequence). CDR3 amino acids: CASSGPDSSYEQYF. For the CDR3, the DNA is TGTGCCAGCAGTGGCCCGGACAGCTCCTACGAGCAGTACTTC.

This chain uses TRBV4-1 with TRBJ2-7; 9 nucleotides align to TRBD2. This CDR3 has 16 residues. Germline values: CDR1 MGHRA, CDR2 YSYEKL. V was pared by 1 base and J by 2 bases, with 6 bases of the junction left unmatched. CDR3 coding DNA: TGCGCCAGCAGCCAAGGCATAGCTAGCGGGGCCTACGAGCAGTACTTC. It encodes CASSQGIASGAYEQYF.

Notes on this clone: The sample holds other DNA sequences that translate to the same CDR3. This sequence joins TRBV30 and TRBJ2-2; no definite D call. Per the germline V gene, CDR1 is GTSNPN and CDR2 is SVGIG (reference sequence). V was shortened by 1 base and J by 3 bases, with 3 bases between the two germline ends. The CDR3 has 12 amino acids. The CDR3 DNA sequence: TGTGCCTGGAGTGGTGACACCGGGGAGCTGTTTTTT. Its translation is CAWSGDTGELFF.

The rearrangement uses TRBV10-2 and TRBJ2-7, with D tentatively TRBD2 (6 bases). The CDR3 covers 16 residues. Germline loops: CDR1 WSHSY, CDR2 SAAADI. V dropped 1 base and J dropped 0 bases, with 13 bases sitting between them. CDR3: CASSEWGSGYSYEQYF. The CDR3 DNA reads TGCGCCAGCAGTGAGTGGGGTAGCGGATACTCCTACGAGCAGTACTTC.

The rearrangement links TRBV7-9 to TRBJ2-1, with TRBD2 matching 11 bases. V was pared by 8 bases and J by 9 bases, with 6 bases of the junction left unmatched. Germline assignment: CDR1 SEHNR and CDR2 FQNEAQ (reference sequence). This CDR3 has 13 amino acids. CDR3 amino acids: CASGTSGSAEQFF. The CDR3, as DNA: TGTGCCAGCGGCACTAGCGGGAGTGCTGAGCAGTTCTTC.

J is TRBJ1-2 and V is TRBV11-2, with D unclear. The CDR3 runs 12 residues. The ends were cut back, 10 bases at V and 5 bases at J, with 14 bases in the middle. Germline V gene sequence: CDR1 SGHAT, CDR2 FQNNGV. CDR3 coding DNA: TGTGCCACAGTAGGAGAGTTATATGGCTACACCTTC. This translates into CATVGELYGYTF.

J is TRBJ2-2 and V is TRBV11-3; 7 positions agree with TRBD2. CDR3 size: 14 residues. V dropped 2 bases and J dropped 5; count of bases not matched to a gene: 2. The germline V gene encodes CDR1 SGHNT and CDR2 YENEEA. CDR3 sequence: CASSLWEGTGELFF. The CDR3 nucleotides read TGTGCCAGCAGCTTATGGGAGGGAACCGGGGAGCTGTTTTTT.

The gene calls are TRBV4-1 and TRBJ2-7, with 12 bases lining up with TRBD2. Unmatched junction bases numbered 9, after V lost 4 bases and J lost 5 bases. CDR3 length: 16 residues. The germline V gene has CDR1 MGHRA and CDR2 YSYEKL. The CDR3: CASSPRLAGATNEQYF. The CDR3 DNA is TGCGCCAGCAGCCCCAGACTAGCGGGAGCTACGAACGAGCAGTACTTC.

This chain joins TRBV11-2 and TRBJ2-7, with D tentatively TRBD1 (5 bases). The germline CDR1 and CDR2 sequences are SGHAT and FQNNGV. CDR3 length: 14 amino acids. V was shortened by 5 bases and J by 2 bases, with 13 bases between the two germline ends. CDR3 DNA: TGTGCCAGCAGCCCCCGAGACAGAACCTACGAGCAGTACTTC. Amino acids: CASSPRDRTYEQYF. Full variable domain (remainder filled in from reference TRBV11-2 and TRBJ2-7): EAGVAQSPRYKIIEKRQSVAFWCNPISGHATLYWYQQILGQGPKLLIQFQNNGVVDDSQLPKDRFSAERLKGVDSTLKIQPAKLEDSAVYLCASSPRDRTYEQYFGPGTRLTVT.

The chain joins TRBV27 to TRBJ1-4; unclear D gene. V lost 4 bases, J lost 5 bases, and 11 bases lay in between. CDR3 length equals 14 residues. Per the germline V gene, CDR1 is MNHEY and CDR2 is SMNVEV (reference sequence). The CDR3 is CASSSYRENEKLFF. The CDR3 bases are TGTGCCAGCAGTTCCTATAGAGAAAATGAAAAACTGTTTTTT.

In this sample, this clone turned up a few times. The chain links TRBV7-9 to TRBJ2-2, with 12 nucleotides matching TRBD2. This CDR3 is 17 amino acids long. V shed 5 bases, J shed 4 bases, and the junction held 8 bases outside the gene matches. Germline values: CDR1 SEHNR, CDR2 FQNEAQ (reference sequence). CDR3 nucleotide sequence: TGTGCCAGCAGCCCTATTCTAGCGGGAGGGCCCACCGGGGAGCTGTTTTTT. As protein: CASSPILAGGPTGELFF.

The chain couples TRBV28 to TRBJ1-2; a possible D gene is TRBD1 (5 bases). The germline V gene encodes CDR1 MDHEN and CDR2 SYDVKM. This CDR3 has 15 residues. V lost 7 bases and J 7 bases, leaving 22 bases between the germline ends. The CDR3: CASIVQGRSFSGYTF. DNA of the CDR3: TGTGCCAGCATCGTCCAGGGTCGGAGCTTCTCTGGCTACACCTTC.

This rearrangement joins TRBV10-2 to TRBJ2-1, with 8 bases that match TRBD2. This CDR3 spans 13 amino acids. V shed 7 bases and J 8 bases; nucleotides not matched to a gene: 7. From germline, CDR1 is WSHSY and CDR2 SAAADI. In DNA, the CDR3 is TGCGCCAGCAAACGGACTAGCTGGGATGAGCAGTTCTTC. It codes for CASKRTSWDEQFF.

V gene TRBV27 combines with J gene TRBJ1-1; 7 positions match TRBD1. V dropped 6 bases and J dropped 2; count of bases not matched to a gene: 6. The germline V gene has CDR1 MNHEY and CDR2 SMNVEV (reference sequence). This CDR3 has 14 residues. CDR3: CASSYQGDNTEAFF. DNA of the CDR3: TGTGCCAGCAGCTACCAGGGGGACAACACTGAAGCTTTCTTT.

The chain is built from TRBV27 and TRBJ2-7; tentative D call: TRBD2 (6 bases). The CDR3 has 14 residues. V was clipped by 5 bases and J by 3 bases, with 14 bases between them. Germline lookup yields CDR1 MNHEY and CDR2 SMNVEV (reference sequence). CDR3 region: CASSTNPGVYEQYF. The DNA for the CDR3 is TGTGCCAGCAGTACGAATCCGGGAGTCTACGAGCAGTACTTC.

The sample holds a few counts of this clone. The chain joins TRBV4-1 to TRBJ2-1; 7 nucleotides line up with TRBD2. The germline gives CDR1 MGHRA, CDR2 YSYEKL. The CDR3 has 17 residues. Trimming at V came to 4 bases and at J to 3 bases, leaving 12 bases not matched to a gene. This chain's CDR3 is CASSPLGGEGFYNEQFF. Here the CDR3 DNA reads TGCGCCAGCAGCCCCCTTGGGGGGGAGGGGTTCTACAATGAGCAGTTCTTC.

The V and J genes are TRBV5-1 and TRBJ2-7; unclear D gene. The CDR3 has 14 amino acids. V lost 0 bases and J lost 7, with 14 bases in between. Per the germline V gene, CDR1 is SGHRS and CDR2 is YFSETQ. CDR3 sequence reads: CASSLVDYVGEQYF. As DNA, the CDR3 is TGCGCCAGCAGCTTGGTAGATTATGTTGGGGAGCAGTACTTC.

The genes are TRBV29-1 and TRBJ2-1, with 10 bases lining up with TRBD2. V lost 0 bases to trimming and J lost 8 bases; unmatched junction nucleotides: 10. The CDR3 sequence is 16 residues long. CDR1 is SQVTM and CDR2 is ANQGSEA in the germline V gene. The CDR3 DNA reads TGCAGCGTTGAAGATTGGGATAGCGGGAGGTTCGATGAGCAGTTCTTC. Protein sequence: CSVEDWDSGRFDEQFF.

The CDR3 region has the DNA TGTGCCACCTCCCCTAGACCCCGGATACGACACAATGAGCAGTTCTTC. Its translation is CATSPRPRIRHNEQFF. V gene TRBV27 combines with J gene TRBJ2-1; D is ambiguous. The V and J ends lost 10 bases and 5 bases respectively, with 24 bases between them. Germline V gene lookup returns CDR1 MNHEY and CDR2 SMNVEV (reference sequence). CDR3 length equals 16 residues.

V usage is TRBV7-9 and J usage is TRBJ2-4, with TRBD1 matching 7 bases. The V and J ends lost 3 bases and 4 bases, in that order; junction bases with no gene match: 6. This CDR3 has 15 amino acids. In germline, CDR1 is SEHNR, CDR2 FQNEAQ (reference sequence). CDR3 sequence (DNA): TGTGCCAGCAGCTTCGACAGGGTCGGGAAAAACATTCAGTACTTC. This sequence encodes CASSFDRVGKNIQYF.